Given below is one T cell receptor beta chain in context. A read error may explain this, as a much larger clone is one base away. The data were obtained in a study of read filtering for tumor transcriptome and immune sequencing. The library was built from 400 ng RNA with molecular barcoded adaptors for alpha/delta and beta/gamma chains. TCRdb re-analysed the reads in MiXCR, keeping a single row per CDR3 protein. The table shows about 57,000 distinct CDR3 sequences, with 20% to 25% occurring only once. Trimming removed 11 bases from V and 6 bases from J, with 18 bases in between. The CDR3 runs to 13 residues. Germline V gives CDR1 SGHVS, CDR2 FQNEAQ.

The chain links TRBV7-8 to TRBJ2-3, with D tentatively TRBD2 (6 bases). The sequencing sample was made of a population of CD138-negative cells sorted from bone marrow. This sequence was found in a donor at least 40 years old with multiple myeloma. Here the CDR3 DNA reads TGTGCCGGCGGGGACTTTGGGGCCGATACGCAGTATTTT. As protein: CAGGDFGADTQYF.